What follows are 20 T cell receptor beta chains derived from one specimen sequenced in a study of T cells in localized non-small cell lung cancer. Here immunoSEQ multiplex PCR was the method, and the copy in TCRdb shows in-frame clones only, minus some. The sample holds about 59,000 clones; roughly 90% are singletons and the top ten take roughly 21%. Sequencing used peripheral blood, obtained before any cancer treatment. These receptors were taken from a man aged 35 to 69 with stage I lung adenocarcinoma.

This rearrangement joins TRBV7-9 to TRBJ2-1; D gene ambiguous. This CDR3 spans 11 amino acids. CDR1 SEHNR and CDR2 FQNEAQ come from the germline V gene (reference sequence). Deletions cut 1 base from V and 9 bases from J, with 4 bases between. The CDR3 spells CASSLVGEQFF. The CDR3 DNA is TGTGCCAGCAGCTTAGTCGGTGAGCAGTTCTTC.

This clone was recorded only once. The chain recombines TRBV5-1 with TRBJ1-1, with D unresolved. The CDR3 covers 13 residues. V was pared by 2 bases and J by 3 bases, with 8 bases between. Germline loops: CDR1 SGHRS, CDR2 YFSETQ. Here the CDR3 reads CASSFTGYTEAFF. Written as DNA, the CDR3 is TGCGCCAGCAGCTTTACGGGGTACACTGAAGCTTTCTTT.

This chain links TRBV11-2 with TRBJ2-1, with 9 bases matching TRBD2. The trim removed 1 base at V and 6 bases at J, leaving 4 bases unmatched. The CDR3 is 15 amino acids. Germline V gene lookup returns CDR1 SGHAT and CDR2 FQNNGV. Here the CDR3 reads CASSLGREGFNEQFF. Written as DNA, the CDR3 is TGTGCCAGCAGCTTAGGGCGGGAGGGTTTCAATGAGCAGTTCTTC.

The chain links TRBV6-1 to TRBJ2-1; 11 bases map to TRBD2. Germline CDR1 and CDR2: MNHNS and SASEGT. V lost 3 bases, J lost 4 bases, and 5 bases stayed unmatched. This CDR3 contains 16 residues. CDR3 in amino acids: CASSELAGGTYNEQFF. DNA of the CDR3: TGTGCCAGCAGTGAGCTAGCGGGAGGAACATACAATGAGCAGTTCTTC.

This chain connects TRBV19 to TRBJ2-7; 10 nucleotides match TRBD2. The CDR3 is 16 residues long. CDR1 and CDR2 (germline): LNHDA, SQIVND (reference sequence). Trimming cost V 3 bases and J 4 bases; bases outside gene matches: 9. This CDR3 reads CASSISSSGRGYEQYF. In DNA form, the CDR3 reads TGTGCCAGTAGTATTTCGTCTAGCGGGAGAGGGTACGAGCAGTACTTC.

The chain uses TRBV18 and TRBJ1-1; TRBD1 agrees at 7 bases. The CDR3 is 14 residues long. CDR1 and CDR2 from the germline V gene are KGHSH and LQKENI. The J segment lost 1 base and the V segment lost 4 bases, leaving 3 bases of the junction unmatched. CDR3 residues: CASSLGTANTEAFF. The CDR3 region has the DNA TGTGCCAGCTCACTTGGGACAGCGAACACTGAAGCTTTCTTT.

The chain employs TRBV7-9 and TRBJ2-7, with D tentatively TRBD1 (7 bases). Trimming shortened V by 5 bases and J by 6 bases, and 20 bases separated the two germline ends. This CDR3 contains 15 residues. In germline, CDR1 is SEHNR, CDR2 FQNEAQ (reference sequence). CDR3 sequence reads: CASSPGGSGKAEQYF. The DNA for the CDR3 is TGTGCCAGCAGCCCAGGGGGGTCGGGGAAGGCCGAGCAGTACTTC.

This chain links TRBV9 with TRBJ1-1, with D possibly TRBD1 on 5 matching bases. With 0 bases removed from V and 3 bases from J, the gap between germline ends came to 9 bases. Per germline, CDR1 SGDLS and CDR2 YYNGEE. The CDR3 contains 14 residues. The CDR3 here is CASSVVGGDTEAFF. CDR3 coding DNA: TGTGCCAGCAGCGTAGTGGGGGGGGACACTGAAGCTTTCTTT.

DNA of the CDR3: TGTGCCAGCAAAGCAGGGTCCGGCTATGGCTACACCTTC. This encodes CASKAGSGYGYTF. V usage is TRBV27 and J usage is TRBJ1-2; tentatively, D is TRBD1 (5 bases). CDR3 size: 13 residues. V dropped 7 bases and J dropped 4 bases, with 13 bases sitting between them. CDR1 is MNHEY, CDR2 SMNVEV, per germline (reference sequence).

The chain has TRBV2 and TRBJ2-3; 8 bases match TRBD2. The CDR3 runs 16 residues. Germline CDR1 reads SNHLY; CDR2 reads FYNNEI. V shed 6 bases and J 2 bases; nucleotides not matched to a gene: 10. DNA of the CDR3: TGTGCCAGCAGAGAACAACCGGGGGGGTCCACAGATACGCAGTATTTT. Its translation: CASREQPGGSTDTQYF.

The V call is TRBV7-3, the J call TRBJ2-3; D is possibly TRBD2 (6 bases). CDR1 and CDR2 (germline): SGHTA, FQGTGA. There are 14 residues in the CDR3. V was pared by 3 bases and J by 1 base, with 8 bases between. The CDR3 loop is CASSFRGGTDTQYF. In DNA, the CDR3 is TGTGCCAGCAGCTTCCGCGGGGGCACAGATACGCAGTATTTT.

V is TRBV6-5 and J is TRBJ1-5; 7 positions agree with TRBD1. Germline V lookup: CDR1 MNHEY, CDR2 SVGAGI. V trimming: 2 bases; J trimming: 5 bases; junction bases outside the gene matches: 3. The CDR3 totals 14 residues. As DNA, the CDR3 is TGTGCCAGCAGTTACGGGGACAGCTATCAGCCCCAGCATTTT. The encoded protein is CASSYGDSYQPQHF.

The chain has TRBV28 and TRBJ1-4; D is undetermined. This CDR3 region has 14 residues. Trimming shortened V by 4 bases and J by 4 bases, and 10 bases separated the two germline ends. CDR1 and CDR2 from the germline V gene are MDHEN and SYDVKM. The CDR3 DNA is TGTGCCAGCAGTTACACTTCGGGTAATGAAAAACTGTTTTTT. Its protein is CASSYTSGNEKLFF.

This sequence joins TRBV28 and TRBJ2-7; D is unresolved. The CDR3 has 11 residues. Trimming took 7 bases from V and 6 from J, leaving 10 bases between them. The germline gives CDR1 MDHEN, CDR2 SYDVKM. CDR3 region: CASIGEVEQYF. The CDR3 DNA is TGTGCCAGCATTGGTGAGGTCGAGCAGTACTTC.

The genes are TRBV9 and TRBJ2-2; D perhaps matches TRBD1 (7 bases). Germline values: CDR1 SGDLS, CDR2 YYNGEE. This CDR3 has 15 amino acids. The ends were cut back, 5 bases at V and 4 bases at J, with 15 bases in the middle. The CDR3 nucleotides are TGTGCCAGCAGTTGGGGGACAGCGGGCACCGGGGAGCTGTTTTTT. Residues: CASSWGTAGTGELFF.

The J gene is TRBJ1-3, the V gene TRBV14; unclear D gene. Germline V gives CDR1 SGHDN, CDR2 FVKESK. The CDR3 extends over 16 amino acids. V was cut by 3 bases and J by 5 bases, with 17 bases left in between. CDR3 sequence reads: CASSQPTRETRNTIYF. For the CDR3, the DNA is TGTGCCAGCAGCCAGCCTACCCGAGAAACGCGAAACACCATATATTTT.

The chain links TRBV18 to TRBJ2-3, with D tentatively TRBD1 or TRBD2 (6 bases each). The CDR3 is 17 residues long. V was pared by 8 bases and J by 2 bases, with 23 bases between. Germline V gives CDR1 KGHSH, CDR2 LQKENI. The CDR3 reads CASATGYGSENTDTQYF. CDR3 nucleotide sequence: TGTGCCAGCGCAACAGGGTACGGGAGTGAGAACACAGATACGCAGTATTTT.

V usage is TRBV4-2 and J usage is TRBJ2-1; 9 nucleotides line up with TRBD2. The CDR3 extends over 16 amino acids. From germline, CDR1 is LGHNA and CDR2 YNFKEQ. The V segment lost 3 bases and the J segment 9 bases; nucleotides outside the gene matches: 12. The CDR3 sequence: CASSQEMAGGPPEQFF. CDR3 nucleotide sequence: TGTGCCAGCAGCCAGGAGATGGCGGGAGGGCCCCCTGAGCAGTTCTTC.

The rearrangement links TRBV9 to TRBJ2-2; TRBD2 aligns across 12 bases. CDR3 size: 20 residues. Per the germline V gene, CDR1 is SGDLS and CDR2 is YYNGEE. J was trimmed by 1 base and V by 4 bases; bases with no gene match: 14. The chain's CDR3 is CASSPGRASGRAQNTGELFF. CDR3 nucleotide sequence: TGTGCCAGCAGCCCCGGCCGGGCTAGCGGGAGGGCCCAGAACACCGGGGAGCTGTTTTTT.

This rearrangement joins TRBV4-1 to TRBJ2-1, with 7 nucleotides matching TRBD2. The germline CDR1 and CDR2 sequences are MGHRA and YSYEKL. The CDR3 has 15 amino acids. V was clipped by 4 bases and J by 1 base; unmatched bases: 4. The CDR3 region has the DNA TGCGCCAGCAGCCCCAGACTAGCTTCCTACAATGAGCAGTTCTTC. It translates to CASSPRLASYNEQFF.